The 6 T cell receptor beta chains listed next were all sequenced from one sample in a study of blood T cell repertoires in COVID-19. Assay used: immunoSEQ multiplex PCR; TCRdb lists only in-frame clones, some missing. The table has tens of thousands of clones, 80% to 85% seen once. The sequenced sample was peripheral blood. All receptors derive from a human donor in a cohort sampled during active COVID-19.

This rearrangement joins TRBV20-1 to TRBJ2-5; D is unclear. V lost 5 bases, J lost 5 bases, and 9 bases lay in between. The length of the CDR3 is 11 residues. Looked up from germline, CDR1 is DFQATT and CDR2 is SNEGSKA (reference sequence). The CDR3: CSAQRMETQYF. The CDR3 DNA sequence: TGCAGTGCTCAGCGAATGGAGACCCAGTACTTC.

V gene TRBV4-1 combines with J gene TRBJ1-1, with TRBD1 identical over 12 bases. CDR3 length: 14 residues. The junction had 5 bases not matched to a gene; V was cut back by 2 bases and J by 10 bases. Germline V gene data show CDR1 as MGHRA and CDR2 as YSYEKL. Here the CDR3 DNA reads TGCGCCAGCAGCCAAACCGGGACAGGGGGCTTAGCTTTCTTT. Residues: CASSQTGTGGLAFF.

This chain uses TRBV4-1 with TRBJ2-2; 10 nucleotides match TRBD1. J gave up 6 bases and V 4 bases, and 11 bases lay outside the gene matches. Germline V lookup: CDR1 MGHRA, CDR2 YSYEKL. This CDR3 spans 17 amino acids. Here the CDR3 DNA reads TGCGCCAGCAGCCGACGAATCTTAGGACAGGGGGCCGGGGAGCTGTTTTTT. This encodes CASSRRILGQGAGELFF.

The V call is TRBV7-8, the J call TRBJ1-3, with D tentatively TRBD1 (5 bases). The V gene lost 1 base and the J gene lost 4 bases, with 8 bases spanning the gap. CDR3 length: 14 residues. CDR1 SGHVS and CDR2 FQNEAQ come from the germline V gene. The CDR3 sequence is CASSLGGGGNTIYF. The DNA for the CDR3 is TGTGCCAGCAGCTTAGGGGGCGGAGGAAACACCATATATTTT.

The rearrangement links TRBV11-1 to TRBJ1-2; 10 bases are shared with TRBD1. The CDR3 loop spans 14 amino acids. V gave up 7 bases and J gave up 9 bases; unmatched junction bases: 11. Germline V CDR1 and CDR2: SGHAT, FQDESV (reference sequence). CDR3 amino acids: CASTTGQGEGSYTF. CDR3 coding DNA: TGTGCCAGCACCACCGGACAGGGGGAGGGAAGCTACACCTTC.

The J gene is TRBJ1-2, the V gene TRBV19, with 7 nucleotides matching TRBD1. In germline, CDR1 is LNHDA, CDR2 SQIVND (reference sequence). Losses at the gene ends were 10 bases for V and 1 base for J; bases not matched to a gene: 12. The CDR3 has 15 amino acids. The CDR3, as DNA: TGTGCCACAAGGAGGGGGCAGGGGAGTAACTATGGCTACACCTTC. Translated, it gives CATRRGQGSNYGYTF.